The entry below describes one TCR beta chain. The specificity of this receptor is unknown. Base quality data are lacking; no much larger clone is found one base away. The sample belongs to a study of graft-versus-host responses after intestinal transplantation (TCRdb year 2021). About the study as a whole: The transplants that recipients received were multivisceral, liver-intestinal, or isolated intestinal. The cohort enrolled 20 to 30 intestinal transplant recipients, one of whom was a retransplant, and a few patients without pretransplant specimens were excluded. Anti-thymocyte globulin induction was given to all recipients, followed by maintenance tacrolimus and steroids for approximately three years. After intestinal transplantation, graft-versus-host and host-versus-graft alloreactive T cell clones in the graft, circulation and bone marrow were tracked using bulk TCR-beta CDR3 sequencing. Samples from three later patients were sequenced in-house on an Illumina MiSeq with MiXCR processing rather than by the commercial service. To identify alloreactive clones, pre-transplant mixed lymphocyte reaction products were sequenced and then compared with unstimulated pre-transplant donor and recipient T cells. Donor T cell macrochimerism was defined as a peak of at least 4% donor T cells among recipient peripheral blood mononuclear cells.

Library creation used the immunoSEQ multiplex PCR assay. Adaptive Biotechnologies carried out high-throughput TCR-beta CDR3 sequencing of genomic DNA for most patients. In the authors' own workflow: Adaptive's ImmunoSEQ software was the source of the TCR sequencing data for 15 to 20 patients, while a few other patients were processed with MiXCR and VDJtools. CDR3 nucleotide sequences shared by donor and recipient were removed because the origin of these sequences could not be assigned. To be classed as alloreactive, a clone needed at least 2-fold expansion over unstimulated cells and a minimum CFSE-low frequency of 0.002% (template counts) or 0.001% (read counts). Clones were considered mappable if detected in sequenced pre-transplant spleen, lymph node, or MLR CFSE-low populations of the donor or recipient. The cumulative frequency of alloreactive clones was calculated as a percentage of all sequences, weighted by copy number. TCRdb re-hosts the immuneACCESS table, in-frame sequences only. Its copies lack some clones; in the studies checked, an unresolved V gene accounts for under half of them, and the cause for the rest is not known. The D gene and trimming were derived from the DNA, and the V and J assignments and clone size from that table. For this sample there are more than 30,000 clones; 87% appear just once. About a sixth of the sample goes to the ten largest clones.

The junction shows trimming of 0 bases on V and 0 bases on J, plus 6 bases between the germline ends. The germline V gene yields SGHRS for CDR1 and YFSETQ for CDR2. The CDR3 starts with the cysteine, ends with the phenylalanine, and has 15 residues. The CDR3 DNA has 45 bases and is translated from base 1. To isolate intraepithelial and lamina propria lymphocytes from graft specimens, dithiothreitol, EDTA incubations and collagenase D digestion were used. Bulk TCR-beta sequencing was performed on serial intestinal graft biopsy specimens collected as late as 600 days after transplant. Study-level results and caveats: GvH clones were found in recipient bone marrow, and some of the GvH clones appeared earlier in ileal mucosa or blood, which is consistent with an intestinal mucosal origin. Early after transplant, peak levels of circulating GvH clones were associated with declines in HvG clones. In patients with donor T cell macrochimerism, the allografts had high GvH to HvG T cell clonal ratios. The relatively low number and heterogeneity of intestinal transplant patients limited the conclusions.

This sequence originates from a human patient who received an intestinal transplant, so some T cells may come from the graft donor. The chain joins TRBV5-1 to TRBJ1-4, with the D segment identity uncertain. The sequences come from ileum tissue, collected approximately 200 days after intestinal transplant. The CDR3 amino acid sequence is: CASSLGTATNEKLFF. Here is the DNA: TGCGCCAGCAGCTTGGGAACTGCAACTAATGAAAAACTGTTTTTT.